The T cell receptor beta chain under discussion was sequenced for a study of blood T cell repertoires in COVID-19. For the study at large: Spain, Italy and the United States supplied samples that represented acute and convalescent COVID-19. The cDNA or gDNA used as material had been derived from T cells, B-cell-depleted T cells, or PBMCs.

The V gene end was trimmed by 4 bases and the J gene end by 2 bases; junction bases not matched to a gene: 6. Looked up from germline, CDR1 is MGHRA and CDR2 is YSYEKL. This CDR3 is 15 amino acids long. The method was immunoSEQ multiplex PCR; TCRdb's version includes in-frame clones alone and lacks a portion of them. The sample holds about 49,000 clones; approximately 90% are singletons and the top ten take about 5%. Material for sequencing was peripheral blood. This TCR was sampled from a man aged 40-50 years with active COVID-19. The chain links TRBV4-1 to TRBJ2-7; 9 nucleotides agree with TRBD2. The CDR3 loop is CASSRLAGVAYEQYF. In DNA, the CDR3 is TGCGCCAGCAGCCGGTTAGCGGGAGTCGCCTACGAGCAGTACTTC.